This entry lists 14 T cell receptor beta chains sequenced from one sample in a study of T and B cells in COVID-19 patients. BIOMED2 TRB-A/B primer pools were used in multiplex TRB PCR. One entry per CDR3 protein results from TCRdb running MiXCR on the multiplex PCR reads. The repertoire holds some 5,300 distinct CDR3 sequences, with around a quarter as singletons. TRB was amplified from roughly 250-500 ng of blood genomic DNA. Source material: blood. The receptor source for this set is a human donor with active COVID-19.

This chain links TRBV7-9 with TRBJ1-5; D is possibly TRBD1 (6 bases). The CDR3 is 16 residues long. V lost 5 bases and J 6 bases, leaving 20 bases between the germline ends. In germline, CDR1 is SEHNR, CDR2 FQNEAQ (reference sequence). The CDR3 is CASSPDPGGLGQPQHF. CDR3 DNA sequence: TGTGCCAGCAGCCCAGACCCGGGGGGGCTAGGTCAGCCCCAGCATTTT.

This clonotype was seen only a few times. This sequence joins TRBV6-2 or TRBV6-3 and TRBJ2-6; D is tentatively TRBD1 or TRBD2 (7 bases each). The V gene's germline CDR1 is MNHEY and CDR2 SVGEGT. The V and J ends lost 5 bases and 2 bases respectively, with 19 bases between them. The CDR3 consists of 18 residues. CDR3 in amino acids: CASSPRGGGRAGANVLTF. DNA of the CDR3: TGTGCCAGCAGTCCCCGGGGAGGGGGCAGGGCTGGGGCCAACGTCCTGACTTTC.

The chain carries TRBV10-3 and TRBJ2-5, with 7 bases that match TRBD1. The V gene's germline CDR1 is ENHRY and CDR2 SYGVKD. This CDR3 comprises 13 residues. J gave up 4 bases and V 10 bases, and 9 bases lay outside the gene matches. Here the CDR3 reads CASSYRGPETQYF. CDR3 DNA sequence: TGTGCCAGCTCGTACAGGGGCCCAGAGACCCAGTACTTC.

This clonotype was seen more than once but under ten times. The rearrangement uses TRBV20-1 and TRBJ2-3; D is unresolved. Germline-derived CDR1 and CDR2 are DFQATT and SNEGSKA (reference sequence). V shed 6 bases and J shed 4 bases, with 14 bases lying between them. The CDR3 totals 13 residues. The CDR3 here is CSANAFRADTQYF. For the CDR3, the DNA is TGCAGTGCAAATGCCTTTAGAGCAGATACGCAGTATTTT.

This rearrangement joins TRBV6-1 to TRBJ1-1, with D maybe TRBD1 (5 bases). With 7 bases removed from V and 3 bases from J, the gap between germline ends came to 21 bases. The CDR3 length is 16 residues. Germline V gene sequence: CDR1 MNHNS, CDR2 SASEGT. The CDR3 DNA reads TGTGCCAGCACCTACAGCCAGGGTTCAAAAGACACTGAAGCTTTCTTT. Amino acid sequence: CASTYSQGSKDTEAFF.

This clonotype is medium-sized in the sample. This chain links TRBV5-5 with TRBJ2-7; TRBD1 matches at 8 bases. The CDR3 is 15 residues long. CDR1 SGHKS and CDR2 YYEKEE come from the germline V gene (reference sequence). J lost 0 bases, V lost 4 bases, and 6 bases had no gene match. The CDR3 spells CASSPGTGLSYEQYF. The CDR3 DNA reads as TGTGCCAGCAGCCCCGGGACAGGCCTCTCCTACGAGCAGTACTTC.

The chain links TRBV20-1 to TRBJ2-1; 8 bases are a match to TRBD2. Germline V lookup: CDR1 DFQATT, CDR2 SNEGSKA (reference sequence). J gave up 5 bases and V 6 bases, and 9 bases lay outside the gene matches. This CDR3 spans 14 amino acids. CDR3: CSAPGGGTDNEQFF. Here the CDR3 DNA reads TGCAGTGCCCCAGGCGGGGGGACGGACAATGAGCAGTTCTTC.

This chain uses TRBV10-2 with TRBJ1-2, with unresolved D. V was cut by 2 bases and J by 8 bases, with 12 bases left in between. The CDR3 loop spans 13 amino acids. CDR1 is WSHSY, CDR2 SAAADI, per germline. The CDR3 sequence is CASSEGGFIGYTF. CDR3 coding DNA: TGCGCCAGCAGTGAGGGAGGGTTTATCGGCTACACCTTC.

In DNA form, the CDR3 reads TGTGCCAGCAGCACAGATACGCAGTATTTT. It specifies CASSTDTQYF. This chain connects TRBV7-2 to TRBJ2-3; D unresolved. V lost 5 bases and J lost 3, with 0 bases in between. The CDR3 length is 10 residues. Germline V gene data show CDR1 as SGHTA and CDR2 as FQGNSA.

This clonotype was seen only a few times. The V gene is TRBV18, the J gene TRBJ1-1; maybe TRBD1 (5 bases). The ends were cut back, 10 bases at V and 1 base at J, with 13 bases in the middle. Per the germline V gene, CDR1 is KGHSH and CDR2 is LQKENI. This CDR3 has 13 residues. CDR3 bases: TGTGCCACCCTACAAGGGGAGAACACTGAAGCTTTCTTT. Protein product: CATLQGENTEAFF.

The chain employs TRBV20-1 and TRBJ2-2; possible D gene TRBD1, 6 bases. The CDR3 has 14 amino acids. Germline CDR1 is DFQATT and CDR2 is SNEGSKA (reference sequence). V lost 6 bases to trimming and J lost 2 bases, with 13 bases between them. The CDR3 protein is CSARTAGNTGELFF. In DNA form, the CDR3 reads TGCAGTGCCAGGACAGCCGGCAACACCGGGGAGCTGTTTTTT.

By frequency in the sample, this clonotype is medium-sized. V usage is TRBV6-5 and J usage is TRBJ1-5, with 9 bases identical to TRBD1. Germline V lookup: CDR1 MNHEY, CDR2 SVGAGI. This CDR3 region has 14 residues. V was pared by 5 bases and J by 5 bases, with 4 bases of the junction left unmatched. The CDR3: CASSGQGNDQPQHF. CDR3 nucleotides: TGTGCCAGCAGTGGACAGGGGAATGATCAGCCCCAGCATTTT.

On this clonotype: A much larger clone differs by one base, so this may be a read error. The V and J genes are TRBV6-5 and TRBJ2-1, with 8 bases matching TRBD1. The DNA end lines up better with TRBJ2-7; the J call may be wrong. CDR3 length equals 15 residues. CDR1 MNHEY and CDR2 SVGAGI come from the germline V gene. DNA for the CDR3: TGTGCCAGCAGTTCCCGGACAGGGTACTACAATGAGCAGTACTTC. Its protein product is CASSSRTGYYNEQYF.

V gene TRBV7-9 combines with J gene TRBJ1-3; D is possibly TRBD1 (6 bases). The germline V gene has CDR1 SEHNR and CDR2 FQNEAQ (reference sequence). The V gene lost 8 bases and the J gene lost 1 base, with 24 bases spanning the gap. This CDR3 spans 18 amino acids. The CDR3 here is CASSPQWTALESGNTIYF. The DNA for the CDR3 is TGTGCCAGCTCTCCCCAGTGGACAGCCCTAGAATCTGGAAACACCATATATTTT.